What follows describes a single TCR beta chain. Its antigen is not identified. This record belongs to a study of shared clonotypes between healthy human individuals. CDR1 is MNHEY and CDR2 is SMNVEV in the germline V gene (reference sequence). The CDR3 runs to 20 residues. V dropped 4 bases and J dropped 0; count of bases not matched to a gene: 20. Study-wide points: Among donors, the sharing of clonotypes was expected to be influenced by sequencing depth. Large depth notwithstanding, sorted-subset sequencing proved incomplete by rarefaction.

Generated by immunoSEQ multiplex PCR, the TCRdb table keeps only in-frame clones and is missing some. The sample has some 980,000 clones, around three quarters seen once; the top ten hold around 1.5%. The chain joins TRBV27 to TRBJ2-7; 8 nucleotides agree with TRBD1. The TCR sequence derives from a man younger than 35 in good health. The sample taken for sequencing was memory CD4+ T cells sorted from blood. Subset defined: CD45RA-negative fraction. CDR3: CASSYGGGVRGQVGSYEQYF. For the CDR3, the DNA is TGTGCCAGCAGTTATGGGGGTGGTGTCAGGGGGCAAGTGGGCTCCTACGAGCAGTACTTC.